The next 21 T cell receptor beta chains were all read from a single sample in a study of T cell responses to AZD1222 COVID-19 vaccine. TCRdb's copy holds only in-frame clones and misses some; the assay was immunoSEQ multiplex PCR. The data show 150,000 to 160,000 clones, with 90% seen just once and 1.5% to 2% held by the top ten. The sample consisted of peripheral blood, taken on day 0 of AZD1222 vaccination. The receptors derive from an adult in good health.

In this sample, this clone turned up once. The rearrangement uses TRBV5-6 and TRBJ1-5; D gene uncertain. V was trimmed by 5 bases and J by 0 bases, leaving 9 bases between them. The V gene's germline CDR1 is SGHDT and CDR2 YYEEEE. CDR3 length: 14 residues. The DNA for the CDR3 is TGTGCCAGCAGAATGCGTAATAGCAATCAGCCCCAGCATTTT. Translation: CASRMRNSNQPQHF.

This clone was detected once. The chain has TRBV6-6 and TRBJ1-2, with a tentative D call TRBD1 (6 bases). CDR1 and CDR2 from the germline V gene are MNHNY and SVGAGI (reference sequence). V lost 2 bases, J lost 6 bases, and 19 bases lay in between. The CDR3 has 16 amino acids. CDR3 protein: CASSYDRGRGSNGYTF. CDR3 coding DNA: TGTGCCAGCAGTTACGACCGGGGCAGGGGCTCCAATGGCTACACCTTC.

The chain joins TRBV6-2 or TRBV6-3 to TRBJ1-4; the D gene is possibly TRBD1 (6 bases). CDR1 and CDR2 from the germline V gene are MNHEY and SVGEGT. This CDR3 has 15 amino acids. The V and J ends lost 4 bases and 5 bases respectively, with 14 bases between them. The CDR3 DNA sequence: TGTGCCAGCAGTTCAGCAGGGGCCGCGAATGAAAAACTGTTTTTT. It translates to CASSSAGAANEKLFF.

The chain has TRBV20-1 and TRBJ2-1; 7 bases match TRBD2. This CDR3 is 15 amino acids long. Germline V gene data show CDR1 as DFQATT and CDR2 as SNEGSKA (reference sequence). With V trimmed by 6 bases and J by 0 bases, 8 bases remained unmatched. The CDR3 region has the DNA TGCAGTGCGAGTAGTCTAGCGGTCTCCTACAATGAGCAGTTCTTC. Its translation: CSASSLAVSYNEQFF.

The chain joins TRBV27 to TRBJ2-3, with D perhaps TRBD2 (5 bases). Germline assignment: CDR1 MNHEY and CDR2 SMNVEV (reference sequence). The CDR3 has 17 residues. Trimming stripped 4 bases from V and 6 bases from J, with 23 bases between. Written as DNA, the CDR3 is TGTGCCAGCAGTTCCAAGGGAGCGCCACGGCCGGGGGATACGCAGTATTTT. Translated: CASSSKGAPRPGDTQYF.

The V call is TRBV5-8, the J call TRBJ1-2, with a tentative D call TRBD1 (6 bases). The germline CDR1 and CDR2 sequences are SGHTS and YDEGEE. Trimming left V 3 bases short and J 2 bases short, with 8 bases between. The CDR3 spans 13 residues. The CDR3 loop is CASSSGQNYGYTF. The CDR3 DNA follows: TGTGCCAGCAGCTCCGGACAGAACTATGGCTACACCTTC.

The gene calls are TRBV30 and TRBJ2-1; 7 bases line up with TRBD2. Looked up from germline, CDR1 is GTSNPN and CDR2 is SVGIG (reference sequence). This CDR3 region has 14 residues. With 1 base clipped from V and 6 bases from J, the junction kept 6 bases outside the gene matches. CDR3 sequence reads: CAWSGGRESNEQFF. The CDR3, as DNA: TGTGCCTGGAGTGGAGGGAGGGAGTCCAATGAGCAGTTCTTC.

V and J are TRBV27 and TRBJ2-7; D might be TRBD2 (5 bases). The length of the CDR3 is 15 residues. Germline V gives CDR1 MNHEY, CDR2 SMNVEV (reference sequence). V dropped 2 bases and J dropped 2 bases, with 13 bases sitting between them. In nucleotides, the CDR3 is TGTGCCAGCAGTTTAGGGCGGGCGGTGACCTACGAGCAGTACTTC. Protein product: CASSLGRAVTYEQYF.

The rearrangement uses TRBV4-1 and TRBJ2-1; D is undetermined. The CDR3 sequence is 15 residues long. Trimming removed 0 bases from V and 2 bases from J, with 8 bases in between. Germline values: CDR1 MGHRA, CDR2 YSYEKL. The DNA for the CDR3 is TGCGCCAGCAGCCAAGAGGACGGCACCTACAATGAGCAGTTCTTC. Translating gives CASSQEDGTYNEQFF.

The gene calls are TRBV4-2 and TRBJ1-2; perhaps TRBD1 as D (6 bases). Trimming took off 1 base at V and 8 bases at J, with 14 bases between the two ends. Germline V gene lookup returns CDR1 LGHNA and CDR2 YNFKEQ. This CDR3 is 14 amino acids long. The CDR3 loop reads CASSQGPGAQGYTF. DNA for the CDR3: TGTGCCAGCAGCCAAGGTCCGGGGGCGCAAGGCTACACCTTC.

This clone occurred a few times. DNA for the CDR3: TGTGCCAGCAGCCAAGACTTGGGCCCCCCGGACCTGGGCCTGTTTTTT. It specifies CASSQDLGPPDLGLFF. The rearrangement joins TRBV4-2 to TRBJ2-2; D not certain. This CDR3 is built from 16 residues. The ends were cut back, 0 bases at V and 14 bases at J, with 22 bases in the middle. From germline, CDR1 is LGHNA and CDR2 YNFKEQ.

The gene calls are TRBV6-1 and TRBJ1-4; tentative D call: TRBD1 (5 bases). The CDR3 contains 17 residues. V was clipped by 1 base and J by 7 bases, with 19 bases between them. Germline CDR1 is MNHNS and CDR2 is SASEGT. The CDR3 loop is CASSEGDGTFSSEKLFF. The CDR3 nucleotides are TGTGCCAGCAGTGAAGGGGACGGAACCTTTTCTAGTGAAAAACTGTTTTTT.

This chain connects TRBV2 to TRBJ2-7, with D unclear. The CDR3 runs 14 residues. Germline V gene data show CDR1 as SNHLY and CDR2 as FYNNEI. Trimming left V 6 bases short and J 1 base short, with 13 bases between. The CDR3 loop reads CASRVTGTSYEQYF. CDR3 DNA sequence: TGTGCCAGCAGAGTCACGGGTACTTCCTACGAGCAGTACTTC.

This clone was found once. The chain links TRBV7-3 to TRBJ1-2, with 7 bases identical to TRBD1. With 2 bases clipped from V and 5 bases from J, the junction kept 2 bases outside the gene matches. This CDR3 contains 13 residues. The germline V gene encodes CDR1 SGHTA and CDR2 FQGTGA. The CDR3 loop reads CASSLPGGYGYTF. The CDR3 bases are TGTGCCAGCAGCTTACCAGGGGGGTATGGCTACACCTTC.

The genes are TRBV19 and TRBJ1-1; D unresolved. The germline gives CDR1 LNHDA, CDR2 SQIVND (reference sequence). This CDR3 has 17 amino acids. Between the trimmed V and J ends, which lost 3 bases and 0 bases, there was a span of 17 bases. As DNA, the CDR3 is TGTGCCAGTAGTATCCCAACCATAACGCCCATGAACACTGAAGCTTTCTTT. Translation: CASSIPTITPMNTEAFF.

The table lists this clone with a count of one. V and J are TRBV20-1 and TRBJ1-1, with D unresolved. The length of the CDR3 is 14 residues. Germline V gene data show CDR1 as DFQATT and CDR2 as SNEGSKA (reference sequence). The V and J ends lost 3 bases and 0 bases respectively, with 11 bases between them. This chain's CDR3 is CSASLGNLNTEAFF. The DNA of the CDR3 is TGCAGTGCTAGTCTAGGGAACCTGAACACTGAAGCTTTCTTT.

V gene TRBV4-3 combines with J gene TRBJ1-3, with D perhaps TRBD1 (6 bases). In germline, CDR1 is LGHNA, CDR2 YSLEER. The CDR3 sequence is 15 residues long. Trimming removed 3 bases at V and 2 bases at J, with 11 bases between. The CDR3 nucleotides read TGCGCCAGCAGCCAGGGGGCAGGGACTGGAAACACCATATATTTT. Translated: CASSQGAGTGNTIYF.

The chain joins TRBV9 to TRBJ2-1; 7 bases match TRBD2. With 7 bases clipped from V and 2 bases from J, the junction kept 9 bases outside the gene matches. This CDR3 spans 15 amino acids. Germline lookup yields CDR1 SGDLS and CDR2 YYNGEE. For the CDR3, the DNA is TGTGCCAGCTCCAGGGTCGCGGGAGCCTACAATGAGCAGTTCTTC. Translating it yields CASSRVAGAYNEQFF.

J is TRBJ2-2 and V is TRBV24-1; no clear D gene. Germline loops: CDR1 KGHDR, CDR2 SFDVKD. The length of the CDR3 is 14 residues. With 0 bases removed from V and 4 bases from J, the gap between germline ends came to 5 bases. CDR3 region: CATSDLGSTGELFF. The CDR3 DNA follows: TGTGCCACCAGTGATTTGGGCAGCACCGGGGAGCTGTTTTTT.

V is TRBV6-5 and J is TRBJ1-1; D uncertain. Trimming stripped 2 bases from V and 1 base from J, with 8 bases between. Germline V lookup: CDR1 MNHEY, CDR2 SVGAGI. This CDR3 has 14 residues. The CDR3 loop reads CASSYVEGNTEAFF. CDR3 nucleotides: TGTGCCAGCAGTTACGTGGAGGGGAACACTGAAGCTTTCTTT.

This sequence joins TRBV5-1 and TRBJ2-1, with a possible D match to TRBD2 (5 bases). The CDR3 has 13 residues. Germline assignment: CDR1 SGHRS and CDR2 YFSETQ. V was shortened by 3 bases and J by 10 bases, with 14 bases between the two germline ends. CDR3 protein: CASSSSTPGEQFF. CDR3 DNA: TGCGCCAGCAGCTCTTCGACGCCGGGAGAGCAGTTCTTC.